This T cell receptor (beta chain) derives from a study of naive and memory T cell subsets. In its sample, this clonotype was seen a few times. Its target is unknown. Treatment meaning: skin biopsy from PPD injection site in Mantoux-positive individual. A UMI-containing oligonucleotide was joined by 3' ligation to the TCR cDNA template. Study conclusions and caveats: This RNA-based method may be sensitive to activation-related transcript changes.

Amplification of ligated cDNA took four PCR rounds with SP2 and nested alpha and beta constant primers. TCRdb reprocessed the UMI-ligation and nested PCR reads via MiXCR and lists one record per CDR3 protein. The data show some 40,000 distinct CDR3 sequences, 9.5% to 12% seen once. Sample: skin, taken from a tuberculin skin test site. The origin of this receptor is an adult in good health.

The CDR3 nucleotides read TGTGCCAGCAGTTTTACAGCTGAATTGAGAGGGCCCCAGCATTTT. Its protein is CASSFTAELRGPQHF. The V gene is TRBV12-3 or TRBV12-4, the J gene TRBJ1-5; no clear D. This CDR3 comprises 15 residues. Trimming left V 3 bases short and J 9 bases short, with 18 bases between.